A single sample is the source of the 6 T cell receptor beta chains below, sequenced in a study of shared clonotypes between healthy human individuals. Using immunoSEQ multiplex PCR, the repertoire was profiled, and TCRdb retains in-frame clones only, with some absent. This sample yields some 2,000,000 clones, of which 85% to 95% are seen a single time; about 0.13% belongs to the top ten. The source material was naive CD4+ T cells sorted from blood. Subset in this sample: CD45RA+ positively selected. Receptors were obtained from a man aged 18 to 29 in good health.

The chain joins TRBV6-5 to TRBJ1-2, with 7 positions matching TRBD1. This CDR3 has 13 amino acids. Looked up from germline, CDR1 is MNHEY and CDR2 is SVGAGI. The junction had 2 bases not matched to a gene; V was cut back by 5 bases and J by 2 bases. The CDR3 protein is CASSATGNYGYTF. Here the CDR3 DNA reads TGTGCCAGCAGTGCGACAGGGAACTATGGCTACACCTTC.

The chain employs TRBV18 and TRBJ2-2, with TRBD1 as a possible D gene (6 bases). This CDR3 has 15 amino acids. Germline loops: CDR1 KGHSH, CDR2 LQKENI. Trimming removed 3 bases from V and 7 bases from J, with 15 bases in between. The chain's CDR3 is CASSPPHRADGELFF. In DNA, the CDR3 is TGTGCCAGCTCACCCCCCCACAGGGCCGACGGGGAGCTGTTTTTT.

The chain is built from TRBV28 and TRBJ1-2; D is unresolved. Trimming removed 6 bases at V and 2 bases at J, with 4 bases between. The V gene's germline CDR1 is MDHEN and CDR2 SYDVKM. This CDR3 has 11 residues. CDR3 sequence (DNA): TGTGCCAGCAGCAAGAACTATGGCTACACCTTC. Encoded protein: CASSKNYGYTF.

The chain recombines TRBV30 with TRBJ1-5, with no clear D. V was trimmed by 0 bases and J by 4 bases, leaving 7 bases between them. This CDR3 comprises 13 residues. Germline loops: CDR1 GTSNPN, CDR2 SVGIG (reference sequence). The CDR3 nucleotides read TGTGCCTGGAGTGTTGACCCTAATCAGCCCCAGCATTTT. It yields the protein CAWSVDPNQPQHF.

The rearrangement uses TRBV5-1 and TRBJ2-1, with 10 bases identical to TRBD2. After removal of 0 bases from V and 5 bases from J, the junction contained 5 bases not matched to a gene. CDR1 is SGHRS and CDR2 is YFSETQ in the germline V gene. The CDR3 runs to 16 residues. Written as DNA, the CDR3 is TGCGCCAGCAGCTTGGAAGGGACTAGCGTCAACAATGAGCAGTTCTTC. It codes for CASSLEGTSVNNEQFF.

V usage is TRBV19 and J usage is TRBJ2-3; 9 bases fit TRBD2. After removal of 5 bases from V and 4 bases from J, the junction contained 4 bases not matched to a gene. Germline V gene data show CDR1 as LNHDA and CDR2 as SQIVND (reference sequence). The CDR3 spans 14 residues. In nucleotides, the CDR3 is TGTGCCAGTAGTCCGGGACTAGCTTCAGATACGCAGTATTTT. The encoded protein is CASSPGLASDTQYF.